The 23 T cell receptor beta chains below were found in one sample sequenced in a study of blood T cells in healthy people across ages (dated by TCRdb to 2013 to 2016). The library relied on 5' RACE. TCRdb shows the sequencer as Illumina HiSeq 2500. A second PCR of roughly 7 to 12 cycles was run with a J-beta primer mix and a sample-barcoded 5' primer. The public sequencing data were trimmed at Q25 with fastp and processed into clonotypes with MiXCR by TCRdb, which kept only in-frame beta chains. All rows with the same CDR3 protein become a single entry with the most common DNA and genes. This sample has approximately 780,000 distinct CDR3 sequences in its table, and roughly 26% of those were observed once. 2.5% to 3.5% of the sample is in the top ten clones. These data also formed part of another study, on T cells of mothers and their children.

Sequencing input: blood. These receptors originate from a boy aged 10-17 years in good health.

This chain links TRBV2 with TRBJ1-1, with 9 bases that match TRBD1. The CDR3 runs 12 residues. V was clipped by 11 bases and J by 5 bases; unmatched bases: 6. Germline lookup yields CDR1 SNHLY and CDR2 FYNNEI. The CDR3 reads CAGETGGTEAFF. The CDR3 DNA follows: TGTGCCGGAGAGACAGGGGGAACTGAAGCTTTCTTT.

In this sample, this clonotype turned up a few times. This CDR3 reads CASSQDGGRGPYEQYF. In DNA form, the CDR3 reads TGTGCCAGCAGCCAAGATGGGGGGAGGGGCCCCTACGAGCAGTACTTC. The chain combines TRBV3-1 with TRBJ2-7; TRBD2 matches at 7 bases. This CDR3 is 16 amino acids long. Looked up from germline, CDR1 is LGHDT and CDR2 is YNNKEL (reference sequence). After removal of 0 bases from V and 2 bases from J, the junction contained 7 bases not matched to a gene.

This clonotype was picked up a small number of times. As DNA, the CDR3 is TGTGCCAGCAGCCAAGAGGGAACAGGGGGCAGGGAGCTGTTTTTT. As protein: CASSQEGTGGRELFF. The chain carries TRBV4-2 and TRBJ2-2; TRBD1 matches at 9 bases. Germline trimming cut 0 bases from V and 9 bases from J; bases unmatched to any gene: 5. The CDR3 spans 15 residues. The V gene's germline CDR1 is LGHNA and CDR2 YNFKEQ.

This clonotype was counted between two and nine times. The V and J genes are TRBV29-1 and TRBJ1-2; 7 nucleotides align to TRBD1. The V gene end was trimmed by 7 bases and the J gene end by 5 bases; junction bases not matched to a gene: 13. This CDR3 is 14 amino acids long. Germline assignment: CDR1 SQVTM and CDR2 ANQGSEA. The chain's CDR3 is CSGRGGASRYGYTF. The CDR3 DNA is TGCAGCGGGAGAGGGGGCGCGAGTAGATATGGCTACACCTTC. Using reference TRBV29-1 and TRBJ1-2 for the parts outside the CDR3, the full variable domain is SAVISQKPSRDICQRGTSLTIQCQVDSQVTMMFWYRQQPGQSLTLIATANQGSEATYESGFVIDKFPISRPNLTFSTLTVSNMSPEDSSIYLCSGRGGASRYGYTFGSGTRLTVV.

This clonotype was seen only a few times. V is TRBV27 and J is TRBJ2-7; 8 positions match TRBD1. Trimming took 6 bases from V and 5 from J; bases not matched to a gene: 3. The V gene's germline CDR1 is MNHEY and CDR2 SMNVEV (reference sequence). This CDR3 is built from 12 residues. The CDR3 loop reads CASSQGANEQYF. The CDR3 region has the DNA TGTGCCAGCAGCCAGGGGGCGAACGAGCAGTACTTC.

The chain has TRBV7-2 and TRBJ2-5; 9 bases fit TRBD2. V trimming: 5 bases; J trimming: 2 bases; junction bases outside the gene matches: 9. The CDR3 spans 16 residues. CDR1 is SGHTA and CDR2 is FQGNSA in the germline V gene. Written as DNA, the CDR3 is TGTGCCAGCAGCGTACCGCGGGGGGGCGGGCAAGAGACCCAGTACTTC. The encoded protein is CASSVPRGGGQETQYF.

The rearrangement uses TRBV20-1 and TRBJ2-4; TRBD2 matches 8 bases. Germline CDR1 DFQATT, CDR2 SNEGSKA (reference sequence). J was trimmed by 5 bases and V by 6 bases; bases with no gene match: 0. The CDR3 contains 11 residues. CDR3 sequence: CSAGGENIQYF. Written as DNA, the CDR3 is TGCAGTGCCGGGGGGGAAAACATTCAGTACTTC.

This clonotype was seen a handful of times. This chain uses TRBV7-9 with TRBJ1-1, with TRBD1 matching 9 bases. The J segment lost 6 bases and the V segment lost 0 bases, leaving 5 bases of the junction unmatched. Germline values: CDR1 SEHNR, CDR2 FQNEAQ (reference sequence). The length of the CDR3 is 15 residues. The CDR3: CASSLARRQGAEAFF. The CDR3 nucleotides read TGTGCCAGCAGCTTAGCGAGGAGACAGGGGGCTGAAGCTTTCTTT.

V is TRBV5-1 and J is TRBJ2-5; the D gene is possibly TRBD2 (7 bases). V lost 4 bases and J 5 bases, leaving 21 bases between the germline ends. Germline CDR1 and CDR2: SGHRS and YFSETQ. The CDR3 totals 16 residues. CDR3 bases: TGCGCCAGCAGCCCCTTGCCGGGGGGCTCCCGGGAGACCCAGTACTTC. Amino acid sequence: CASSPLPGGSRETQYF. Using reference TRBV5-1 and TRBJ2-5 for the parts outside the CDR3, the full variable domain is KAGVTQTPRYLIKTRGQQVTLSCSPISGHRSVSWYQQTPGQGLQFLFEYFSETQRNKGNFPGRFSGRQFSNSRSEMNVSTLELGDSALYLCASSPLPGGSRETQYFGPGTRLLVL.

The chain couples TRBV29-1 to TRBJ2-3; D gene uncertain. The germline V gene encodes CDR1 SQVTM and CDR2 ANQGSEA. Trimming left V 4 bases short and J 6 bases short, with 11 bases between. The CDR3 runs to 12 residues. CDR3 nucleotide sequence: TGCAGCGTTGTCGGCCTCCAGGATACGCAGTATTTT. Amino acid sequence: CSVVGLQDTQYF.

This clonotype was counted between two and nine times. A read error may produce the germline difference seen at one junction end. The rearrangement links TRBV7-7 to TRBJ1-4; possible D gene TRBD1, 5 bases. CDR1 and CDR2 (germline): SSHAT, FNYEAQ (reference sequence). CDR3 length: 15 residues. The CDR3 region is CASSLSPGKNEKLFF. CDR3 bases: TGTGCTAGCAGCTTAAGTCCAGGGAAAAATGAAAAACTGTTTTTT.

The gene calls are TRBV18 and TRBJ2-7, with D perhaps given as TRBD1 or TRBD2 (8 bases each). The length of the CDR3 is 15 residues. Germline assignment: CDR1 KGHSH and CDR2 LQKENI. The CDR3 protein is CGSPPGGTGPYEQYF. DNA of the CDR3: TGTGGGAGCCCACCGGGAGGGACAGGTCCCTACGAGCAGTACTTC.

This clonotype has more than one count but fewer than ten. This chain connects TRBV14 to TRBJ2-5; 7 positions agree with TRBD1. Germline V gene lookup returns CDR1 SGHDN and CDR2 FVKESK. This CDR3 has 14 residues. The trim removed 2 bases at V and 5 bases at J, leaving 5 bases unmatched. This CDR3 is CASSQQTGYETQYF. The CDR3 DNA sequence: TGTGCCAGCAGCCAACAGACAGGGTACGAGACCCAGTACTTC.

CDR3 amino acids: CASSPPTNTDTQYF. The CDR3 region has the DNA TGTGCCAGCTCACCACCCACAAACACAGATACGCAGTATTTT. The chain uses TRBV18 and TRBJ2-3; D unclear. V was clipped by 0 bases and J by 2 bases, with 6 bases between them. CDR1 is KGHSH and CDR2 is LQKENI in the germline V gene. This CDR3 is built from 14 residues.

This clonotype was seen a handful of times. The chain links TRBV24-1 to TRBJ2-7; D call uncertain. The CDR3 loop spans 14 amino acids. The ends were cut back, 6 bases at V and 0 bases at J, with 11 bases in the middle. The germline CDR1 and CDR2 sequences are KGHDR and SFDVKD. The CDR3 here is CATSYGPISYEQYF. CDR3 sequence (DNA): TGTGCCACCAGTTATGGACCGATCTCCTACGAGCAGTACTTC.

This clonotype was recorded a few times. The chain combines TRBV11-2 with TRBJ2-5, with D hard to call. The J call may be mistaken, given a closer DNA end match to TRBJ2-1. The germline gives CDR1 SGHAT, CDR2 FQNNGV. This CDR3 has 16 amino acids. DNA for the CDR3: TGTGCCAGCAGCTTAGTGGGTCACAAGGGTTACAATGAGCAGTTCTTC. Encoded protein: CASSLVGHKGYNEQFF.

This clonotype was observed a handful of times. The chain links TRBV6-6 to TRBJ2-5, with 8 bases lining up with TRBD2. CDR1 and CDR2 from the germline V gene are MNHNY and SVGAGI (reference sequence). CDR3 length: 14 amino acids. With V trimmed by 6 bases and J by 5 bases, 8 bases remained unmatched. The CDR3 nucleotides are TGTGCCAGCAGAAACCGGGGGGGCCGGGAGACCCAGTACTTC. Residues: CASRNRGGRETQYF.

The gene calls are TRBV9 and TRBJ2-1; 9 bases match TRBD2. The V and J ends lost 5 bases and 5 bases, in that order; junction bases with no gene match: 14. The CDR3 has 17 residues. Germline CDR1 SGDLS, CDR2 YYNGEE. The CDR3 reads CASSGSRGRGGNNEQFF. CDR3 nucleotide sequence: TGTGCCAGCAGTGGTAGCCGGGGGCGGGGGGGCAACAATGAGCAGTTCTTC.

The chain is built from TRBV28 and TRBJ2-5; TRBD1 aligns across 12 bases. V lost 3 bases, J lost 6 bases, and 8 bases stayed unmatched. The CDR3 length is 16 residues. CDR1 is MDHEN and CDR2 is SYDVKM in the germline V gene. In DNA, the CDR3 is TGTGCCAGCAGTTTGGTCGGGACAGGGGGCGCAAAGACCCAGTACTTC. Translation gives CASSLVGTGGAKTQYF.

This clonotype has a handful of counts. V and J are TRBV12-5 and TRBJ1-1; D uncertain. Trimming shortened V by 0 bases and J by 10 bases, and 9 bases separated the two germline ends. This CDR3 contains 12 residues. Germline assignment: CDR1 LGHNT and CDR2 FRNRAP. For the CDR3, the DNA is TGTGCTAGTGGTTTGGTACGAGGTGCAGCTTTCTTT. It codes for CASGLVRGAAFF.

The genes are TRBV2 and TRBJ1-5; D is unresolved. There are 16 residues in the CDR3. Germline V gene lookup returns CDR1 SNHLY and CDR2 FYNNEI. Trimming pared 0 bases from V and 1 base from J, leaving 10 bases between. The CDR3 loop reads CASSEAGPLSNQPQHF. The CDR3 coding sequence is TGTGCCAGCAGTGAAGCAGGTCCGTTGAGCAATCAGCCCCAGCATTTT.

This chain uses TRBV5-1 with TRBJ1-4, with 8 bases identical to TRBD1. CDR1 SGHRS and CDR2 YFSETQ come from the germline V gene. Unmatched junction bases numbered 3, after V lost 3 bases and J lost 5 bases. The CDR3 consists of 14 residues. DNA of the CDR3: TGCGCCAGCAGCTCGGACAGGGTCAATGAAAAACTGTTTTTT. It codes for CASSSDRVNEKLFF.

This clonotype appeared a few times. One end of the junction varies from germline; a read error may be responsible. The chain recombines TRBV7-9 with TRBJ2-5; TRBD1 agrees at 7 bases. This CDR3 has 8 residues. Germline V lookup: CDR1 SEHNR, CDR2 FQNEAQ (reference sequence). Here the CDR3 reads CASSPGGF. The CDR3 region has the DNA TGTGCCAGCAGCCCAGGGGGCTTC.